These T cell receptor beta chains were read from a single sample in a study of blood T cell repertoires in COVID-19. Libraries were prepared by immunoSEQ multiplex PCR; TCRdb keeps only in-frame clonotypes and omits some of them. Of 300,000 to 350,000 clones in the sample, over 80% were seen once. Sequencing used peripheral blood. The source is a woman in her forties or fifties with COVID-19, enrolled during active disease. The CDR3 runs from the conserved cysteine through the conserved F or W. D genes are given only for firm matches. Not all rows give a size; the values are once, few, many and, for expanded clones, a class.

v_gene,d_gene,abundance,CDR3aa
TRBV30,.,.,CAWSGGAERGRYQYF
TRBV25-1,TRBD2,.,CASSSRLAGETQYF
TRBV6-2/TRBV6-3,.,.,CASSFNGITDTQYF
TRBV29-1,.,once,CSVLLPGRANVLTF
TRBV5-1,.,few,CASSPLQNNEQFF
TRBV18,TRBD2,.,CASSPGLGYEQYF
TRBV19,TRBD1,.,CASSSPGTGGKEQYF
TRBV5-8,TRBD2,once,CASSWGGTSGIREQFF
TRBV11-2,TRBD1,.,CASSPGTGLNYGYTF
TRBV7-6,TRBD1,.,CASSLEQGNQPQHF
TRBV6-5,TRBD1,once,CASRVGQENSPLHF
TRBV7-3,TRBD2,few,CASSEGLLAGGPSEQFF
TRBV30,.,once,CAWRRGMENGYTF
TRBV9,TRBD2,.,CASSVGWGLGNNEQFF
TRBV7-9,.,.,CASTLRGANYGYTF
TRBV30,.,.,CAWSVHTDTQYF
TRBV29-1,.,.,CSVVGEPYNEQFF
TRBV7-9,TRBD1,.,CASSLVGGAEKLFF
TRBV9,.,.,CASSVRGSRGSGTDTQYF
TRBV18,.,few,CASSRGGATNEKLFF
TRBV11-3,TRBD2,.,CASSWTSGTYEQYF
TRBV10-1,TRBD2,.,CASSGTGTSRYEQYF
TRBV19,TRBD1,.,CASSLIRDSRQPQHF
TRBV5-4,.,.,CASSTPGSLAKNIQYF
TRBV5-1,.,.,CASSLGREALGEQYF
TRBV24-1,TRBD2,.,CATSDRPGGGFNEQFF
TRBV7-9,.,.,CASSGIQGEAFF
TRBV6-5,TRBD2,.,CASSYAGGGHNEQFF
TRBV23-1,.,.,CASSQCGEWGPSTDTQYF